Below, one TCR beta chain is given with its context. Its antigen is currently unknown. The study ran its PCR with 60 Vbeta and 13 Jbeta primers. Method: immunoSEQ multiplex PCR; TCRdb's copy keeps in-frame clones and lacks some. The table includes about 130,000 clones, over 9.5% detected once. The entry originates in a study of cytomegalovirus exposure and HLA in healthy donors. As for the study in general: Of approximately 400 genotyped donors, roughly 86% clustered with self-reported Caucasian donors. Findings and caveats of the study: Overall, approximately 180 TCR beta chains were annotated as cytomegalovirus-associated. Follow-up analysis later connected one missense variant in DCLRE1C with trimming of TCR beta V- and J-genes. In vitro experiments confirmed that three CMV-associated chains were specific for CMV antigens.

V lost 0 bases to trimming and J lost 0 bases, with 7 bases between them. CDR3 size: 14 residues. Germline V CDR1 and CDR2: SGHRS, YFSETQ. The sequence was obtained from a young woman in good health and CMV-seropositive. The chain has TRBV5-1 and TRBJ2-7; D not resolved. Sequences were obtained from PBMCs. CDR3 nucleotides: TGCGCCAGCAGCTTGGACAGCAGCTCCTACGAGCAGTACTTC. Protein: CASSLDSSSYEQYF. The variable domain in full, with the rest retrieved from reference TRBV5-1 and TRBJ2-7, is KAGVTQTPRYLIKTRGQQVTLSCSPISGHRSVSWYQQTPGQGLQFLFEYFSETQRNKGNFPGRFSGRQFSNSRSEMNVSTLELGDSALYLCASSLDSSSYEQYFGPGTRLTVT.